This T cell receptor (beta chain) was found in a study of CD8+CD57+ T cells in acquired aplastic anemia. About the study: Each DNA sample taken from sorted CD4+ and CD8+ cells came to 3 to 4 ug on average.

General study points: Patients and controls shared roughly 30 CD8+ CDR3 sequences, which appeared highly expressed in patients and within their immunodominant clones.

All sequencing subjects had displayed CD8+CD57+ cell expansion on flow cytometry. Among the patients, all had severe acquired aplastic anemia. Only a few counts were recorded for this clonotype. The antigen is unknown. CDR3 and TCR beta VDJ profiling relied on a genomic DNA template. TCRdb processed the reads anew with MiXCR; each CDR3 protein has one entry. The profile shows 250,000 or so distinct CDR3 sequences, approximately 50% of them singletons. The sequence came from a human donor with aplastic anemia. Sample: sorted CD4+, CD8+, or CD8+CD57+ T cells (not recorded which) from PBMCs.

This CDR3 is CSARDFDTGELFF. The CDR3 DNA sequence: TGCAGTGCTAGAGATTTCGACACCGGGGAGCTGTTTTTT. The chain is built from TRBV20-1 and TRBJ2-2; D uncertain. V was shortened by 0 bases and J by 3 bases, with 5 bases between the two germline ends. The CDR3 is 13 residues long. CDR1 is DFQATT, CDR2 SNEGSKA, per germline (reference sequence).